These 5 T cell receptor beta chains were all obtained from the same sample, sequenced in a study of regulatory and conventional T cells in RAG deficiency. Assay: immunoSEQ multiplex PCR; the TCRdb copy retains only in-frame clones and omits some. The sample lists some 30,000 clones, around 89% occurring once. The same data also contributed to another study, on regulatory T cells. That report adds: The PCR used 52 TRBV and 13 TRBJ primers.

The sample comprised CD8+ T cells sorted from blood. Every receptor here comes from a human donor in good health.

The chain has TRBV9 and TRBJ2-1; 8 bases match TRBD2. The V and J ends lost 4 bases and 5 bases, in that order; junction bases with no gene match: 8. The CDR3 consists of 15 residues. Germline V gene data show CDR1 as SGDLS and CDR2 as YYNGEE. In DNA, the CDR3 is TGTGCCAGCAGCATCGGGGGGGAATTCCACAATGAGCAGTTCTTC. Amino acid sequence: CASSIGGEFHNEQFF.

The rearrangement links TRBV9 to TRBJ2-2, with 11 bases lining up with TRBD2. The ends lost 4 bases at V and 0 bases at J; junction bases unmatched: 5. The CDR3 runs 17 residues. Per germline, CDR1 SGDLS and CDR2 YYNGEE. CDR3 DNA sequence: TGTGCCAGCAGCTTTCGGACTAGCGGGCCGAACACCGGGGAGCTGTTTTTT. This gives the protein CASSFRTSGPNTGELFF.

The CDR3 loop reads CASSPRGVSGLWQETQYF. CDR3 bases: TGTGCCAGCAGCCCTAGGGGTGTCTCAGGTTTATGGCAAGAGACCCAGTACTTC. The J gene is TRBJ2-5, the V gene TRBV14; D perhaps matches TRBD1 (5 bases). The CDR3 has 18 residues. V was shortened by 4 bases and J by 2 bases, with 23 bases between the two germline ends. Germline V gives CDR1 SGHDN, CDR2 FVKESK.

This chain links TRBV7-9 with TRBJ2-5; TRBD2 agrees at 7 bases. The J call may be wrong; the DNA end is better matched by TRBJ2-7. The CDR3 covers 14 residues. In germline, CDR1 is SEHNR, CDR2 FQNEAQ (reference sequence). Here the CDR3 DNA reads TGTGCCAGCAGCAGTCCGGGACTAACCTACGAGCAGTACTTC. This codes for CASSSPGLTYEQYF.

V and J are TRBV7-9 and TRBJ2-1; possibly TRBD2 for D (7 bases). From germline, CDR1 is SEHNR and CDR2 FQNEAQ (reference sequence). The CDR3 covers 19 residues. Trimming removed 5 bases at V and 2 bases at J, with 25 bases between. The CDR3 DNA follows: TGTGCCAGCAGCACAGGAGGGGGGCTAGCGGCCAAGGCCTACAATGAGCAGTTCTTC. It yields the protein CASSTGGGLAAKAYNEQFF.